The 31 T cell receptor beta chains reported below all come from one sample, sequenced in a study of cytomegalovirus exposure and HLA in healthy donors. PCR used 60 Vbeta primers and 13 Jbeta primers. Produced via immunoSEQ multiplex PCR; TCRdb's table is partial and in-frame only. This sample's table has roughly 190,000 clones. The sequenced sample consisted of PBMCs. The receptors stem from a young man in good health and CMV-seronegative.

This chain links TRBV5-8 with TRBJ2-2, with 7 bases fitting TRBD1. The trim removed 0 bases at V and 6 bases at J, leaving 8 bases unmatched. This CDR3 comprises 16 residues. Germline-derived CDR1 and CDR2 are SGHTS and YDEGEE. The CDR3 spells CASSLAVKRGPGELFF. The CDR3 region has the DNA TGTGCCAGCAGCTTGGCGGTGAAGAGGGGGCCCGGGGAGCTGTTTTTT.

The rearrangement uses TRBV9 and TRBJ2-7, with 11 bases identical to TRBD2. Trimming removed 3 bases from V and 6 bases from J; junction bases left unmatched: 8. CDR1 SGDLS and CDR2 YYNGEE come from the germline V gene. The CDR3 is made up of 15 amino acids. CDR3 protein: CASSGAGTSGFEQYF. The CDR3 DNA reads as TGTGCCAGCAGCGGGGCCGGGACTAGCGGTTTCGAGCAGTACTTC.

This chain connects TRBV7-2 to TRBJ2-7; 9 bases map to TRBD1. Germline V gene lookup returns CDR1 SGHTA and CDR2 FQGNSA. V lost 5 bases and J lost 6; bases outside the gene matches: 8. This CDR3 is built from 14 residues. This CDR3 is CASSDGTGRVEQYF. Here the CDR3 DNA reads TGTGCCAGCAGCGACGGGACAGGGAGGGTCGAGCAGTACTTC.

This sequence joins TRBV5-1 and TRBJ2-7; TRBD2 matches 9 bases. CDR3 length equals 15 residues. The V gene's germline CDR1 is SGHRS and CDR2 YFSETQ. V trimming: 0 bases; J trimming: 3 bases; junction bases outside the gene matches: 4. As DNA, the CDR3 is TGCGCCAGCAGCTTGGGAAGCGGGGGGTACTACGAGCAGTACTTC. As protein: CASSLGSGGYYEQYF. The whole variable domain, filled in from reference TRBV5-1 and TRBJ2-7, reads KAGVTQTPRYLIKTRGQQVTLSCSPISGHRSVSWYQQTPGQGLQFLFEYFSETQRNKGNFPGRFSGRQFSNSRSEMNVSTLELGDSALYLCASSLGSGGYYEQYFGPGTRLTVT.

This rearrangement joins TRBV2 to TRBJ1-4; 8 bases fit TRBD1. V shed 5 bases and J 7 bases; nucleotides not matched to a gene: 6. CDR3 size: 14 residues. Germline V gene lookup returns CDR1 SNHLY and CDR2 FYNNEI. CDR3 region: CASSIQGAGEKLFF. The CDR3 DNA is TGTGCCAGCAGTATTCAGGGGGCGGGTGAAAAACTGTTTTTT.

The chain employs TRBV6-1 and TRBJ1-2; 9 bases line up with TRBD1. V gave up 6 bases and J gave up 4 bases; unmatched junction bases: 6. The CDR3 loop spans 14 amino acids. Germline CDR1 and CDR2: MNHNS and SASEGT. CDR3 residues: CASSRGQGSYGYTF. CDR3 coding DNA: TGTGCCAGCAGCCGCGGACAGGGGTCCTATGGCTACACCTTC.

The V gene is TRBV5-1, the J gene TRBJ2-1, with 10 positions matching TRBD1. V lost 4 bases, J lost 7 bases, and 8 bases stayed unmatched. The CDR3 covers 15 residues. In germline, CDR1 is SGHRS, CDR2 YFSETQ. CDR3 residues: CASSPGQGLRNEQFF. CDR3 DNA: TGCGCCAGCAGCCCGGGACAGGGGTTGAGGAATGAGCAGTTCTTC.

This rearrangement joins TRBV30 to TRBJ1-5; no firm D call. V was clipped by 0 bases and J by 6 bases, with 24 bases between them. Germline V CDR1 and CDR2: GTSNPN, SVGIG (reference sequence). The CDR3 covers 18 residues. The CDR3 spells CAWSVRERFERVRQPQHF. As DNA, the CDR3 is TGTGCCTGGAGTGTACGCGAAAGGTTTGAGAGGGTTCGTCAGCCCCAGCATTTT.

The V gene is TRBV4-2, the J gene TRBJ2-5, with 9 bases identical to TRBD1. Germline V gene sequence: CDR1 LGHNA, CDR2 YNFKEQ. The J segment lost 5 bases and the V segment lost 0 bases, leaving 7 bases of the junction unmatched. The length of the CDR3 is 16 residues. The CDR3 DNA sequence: TGTGCCAGCAGCCAAGAGGGGACAGGGTTTCGGGAGACCCAGTACTTC. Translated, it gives CASSQEGTGFRETQYF.

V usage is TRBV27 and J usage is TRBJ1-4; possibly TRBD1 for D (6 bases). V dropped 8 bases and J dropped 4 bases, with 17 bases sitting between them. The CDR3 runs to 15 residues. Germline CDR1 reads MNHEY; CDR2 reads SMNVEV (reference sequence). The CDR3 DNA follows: TGTGCCAGCCGGTTGTACCAGGGGAATAATGAAAAACTGTTTTTT. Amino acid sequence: CASRLYQGNNEKLFF.

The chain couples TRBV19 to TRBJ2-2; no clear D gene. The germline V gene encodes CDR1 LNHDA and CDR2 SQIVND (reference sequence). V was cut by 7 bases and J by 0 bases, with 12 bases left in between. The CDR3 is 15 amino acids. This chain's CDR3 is CASKAQQTNTGELFF. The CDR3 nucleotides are TGTGCCAGTAAGGCACAGCAGACGAACACCGGGGAGCTGTTTTTT.

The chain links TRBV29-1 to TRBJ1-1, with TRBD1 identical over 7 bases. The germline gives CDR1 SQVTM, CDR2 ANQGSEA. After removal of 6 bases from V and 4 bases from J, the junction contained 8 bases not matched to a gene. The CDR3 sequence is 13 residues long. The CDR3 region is CSVEYRGGTEAFF. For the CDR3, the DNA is TGCAGCGTAGAATACAGGGGAGGCACTGAAGCTTTCTTT. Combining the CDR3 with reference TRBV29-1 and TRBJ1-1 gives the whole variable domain SAVISQKPSRDICQRGTSLTIQCQVDSQVTMMFWYRQQPGQSLTLIATANQGSEATYESGFVIDKFPISRPNLTFSTLTVSNMSPEDSSIYLCSVEYRGGTEAFFGQGTRLTVV.

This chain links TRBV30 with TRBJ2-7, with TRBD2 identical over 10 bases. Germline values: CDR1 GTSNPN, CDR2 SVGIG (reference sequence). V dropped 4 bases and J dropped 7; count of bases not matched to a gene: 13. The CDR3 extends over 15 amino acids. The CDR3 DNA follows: TGTGCCTGGAAGCTCGAAGCGGGAGGGCCGGGTGAGCAGTACTTC. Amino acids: CAWKLEAGGPGEQYF.

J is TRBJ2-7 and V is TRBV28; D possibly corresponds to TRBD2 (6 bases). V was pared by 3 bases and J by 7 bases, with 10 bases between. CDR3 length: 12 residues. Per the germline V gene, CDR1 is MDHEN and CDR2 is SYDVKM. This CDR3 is CASSFAGYEQYF. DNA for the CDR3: TGTGCCAGCAGTTTTGCGGGATATGAGCAGTACTTC.

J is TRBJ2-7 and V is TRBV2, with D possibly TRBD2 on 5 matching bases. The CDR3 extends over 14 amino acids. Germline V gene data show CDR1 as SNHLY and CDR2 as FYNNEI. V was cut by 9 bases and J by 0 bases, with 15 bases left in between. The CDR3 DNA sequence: TGTGCCAGTCAATCGGGGTGGTCCTCCTACGAGCAGTACTTC. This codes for CASQSGWSSYEQYF.

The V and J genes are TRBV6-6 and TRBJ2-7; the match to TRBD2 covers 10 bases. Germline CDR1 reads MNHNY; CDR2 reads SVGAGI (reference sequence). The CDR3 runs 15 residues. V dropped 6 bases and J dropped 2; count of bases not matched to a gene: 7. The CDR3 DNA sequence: TGTGCCAGCAGCCCTCCTAGCGGGAGCCCCTACGAGCAGTACTTC. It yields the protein CASSPPSGSPYEQYF.

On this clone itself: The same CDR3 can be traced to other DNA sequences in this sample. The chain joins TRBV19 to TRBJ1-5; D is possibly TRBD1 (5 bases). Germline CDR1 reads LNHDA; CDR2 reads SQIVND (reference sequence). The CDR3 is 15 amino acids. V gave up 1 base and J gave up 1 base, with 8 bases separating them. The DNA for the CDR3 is TGTGCCAGTAGTATAGGGACACGAAGCAATCAGCCCCAGCATTTT. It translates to CASSIGTRSNQPQHF.

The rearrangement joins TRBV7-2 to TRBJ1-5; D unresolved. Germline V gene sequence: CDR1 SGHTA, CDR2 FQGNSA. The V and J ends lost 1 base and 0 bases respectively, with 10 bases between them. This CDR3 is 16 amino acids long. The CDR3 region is CASSLVGGNSNQPQHF. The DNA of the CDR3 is TGTGCCAGCAGCTTAGTTGGCGGAAATAGCAATCAGCCCCAGCATTTT.

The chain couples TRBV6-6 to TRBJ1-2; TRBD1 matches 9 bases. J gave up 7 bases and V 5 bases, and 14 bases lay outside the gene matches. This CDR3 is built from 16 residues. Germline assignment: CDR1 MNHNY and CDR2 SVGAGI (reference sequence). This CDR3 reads CASSPPGQGTLGGYTF. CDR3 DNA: TGTGCCAGCAGTCCCCCGGGACAGGGAACGCTCGGTGGCTACACCTTC.

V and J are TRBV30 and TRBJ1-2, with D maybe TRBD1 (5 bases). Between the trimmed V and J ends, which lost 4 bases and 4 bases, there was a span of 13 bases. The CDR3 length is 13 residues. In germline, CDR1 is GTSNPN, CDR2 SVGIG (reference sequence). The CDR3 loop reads CAWTAGWSYGYTF. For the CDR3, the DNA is TGTGCCTGGACGGCAGGGTGGAGCTATGGCTACACCTTC. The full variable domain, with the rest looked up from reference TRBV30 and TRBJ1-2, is SQTIHQWPATLVQPVGSPLSLECTVEGTSNPNLYWYRQAAGRGLQLLFYSVGIGQISSEVPQNLSASRPQDRQFILSSKKLLLSDSGFYLCAWTAGWSYGYTFGSGTRLTVV.

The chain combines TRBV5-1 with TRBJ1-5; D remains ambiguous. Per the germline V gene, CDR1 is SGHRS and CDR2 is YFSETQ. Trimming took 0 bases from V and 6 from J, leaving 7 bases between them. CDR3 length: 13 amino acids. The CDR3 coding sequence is TGCGCCAGCAGCTTGGCCGAGGGTCAGCCCCAGCATTTT. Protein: CASSLAEGQPQHF.

The CDR3 here is CASSLGRTSYDTGELFF. The CDR3 coding sequence is TGTGCCAGCAGTTTAGGTAGGACTAGCTATGACACCGGGGAGCTGTTTTTT. This chain connects TRBV28 to TRBJ2-2; TRBD2 matches at 8 bases. Germline values: CDR1 MDHEN, CDR2 SYDVKM. The V segment lost 2 bases and the J segment 3 bases; nucleotides outside the gene matches: 8. The CDR3 is 17 residues long.

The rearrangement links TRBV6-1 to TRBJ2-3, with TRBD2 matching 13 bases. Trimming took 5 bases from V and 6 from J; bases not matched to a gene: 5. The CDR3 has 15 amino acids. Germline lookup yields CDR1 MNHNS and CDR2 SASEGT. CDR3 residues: CASSRTSGSGDTQYF. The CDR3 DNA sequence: TGTGCCAGCAGTCGGACTAGCGGGAGTGGGGATACGCAGTATTTT.

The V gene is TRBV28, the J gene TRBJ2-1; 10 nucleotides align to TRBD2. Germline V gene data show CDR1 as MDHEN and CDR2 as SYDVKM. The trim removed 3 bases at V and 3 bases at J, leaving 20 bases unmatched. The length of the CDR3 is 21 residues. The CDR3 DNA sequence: TGTGCCAGCAGTTTTCCTAGCGGGAGCTTCTGGACGGGGGGAAACTACAATGAGCAGTTCTTC. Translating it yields CASSFPSGSFWTGGNYNEQFF.

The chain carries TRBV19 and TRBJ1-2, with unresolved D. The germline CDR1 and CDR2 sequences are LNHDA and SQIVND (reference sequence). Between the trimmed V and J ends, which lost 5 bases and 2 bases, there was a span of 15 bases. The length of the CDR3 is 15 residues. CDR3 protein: CASSAHLTSNYGYTF. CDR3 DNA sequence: TGTGCCAGTAGTGCGCACCTTACTAGCAACTATGGCTACACCTTC.

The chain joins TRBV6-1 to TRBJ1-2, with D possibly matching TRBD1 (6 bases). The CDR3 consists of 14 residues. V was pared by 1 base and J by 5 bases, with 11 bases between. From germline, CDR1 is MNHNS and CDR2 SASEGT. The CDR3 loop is CASSEGGRGYGYTF. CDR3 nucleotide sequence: TGTGCCAGCAGTGAAGGAGGCAGGGGATATGGCTACACCTTC.

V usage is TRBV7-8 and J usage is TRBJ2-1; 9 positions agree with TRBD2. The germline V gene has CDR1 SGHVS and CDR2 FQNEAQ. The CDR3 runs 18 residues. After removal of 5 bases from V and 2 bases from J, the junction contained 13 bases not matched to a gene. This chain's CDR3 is CASSPRASGKDTYNEQFF. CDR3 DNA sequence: TGTGCCAGCAGCCCTAGAGCTAGCGGGAAGGATACCTACAATGAGCAGTTCTTC.

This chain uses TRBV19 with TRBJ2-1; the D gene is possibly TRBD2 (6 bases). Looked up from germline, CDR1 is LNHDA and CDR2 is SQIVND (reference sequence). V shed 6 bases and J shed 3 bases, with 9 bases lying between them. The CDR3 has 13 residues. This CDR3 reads CASRAGHYNEQFF. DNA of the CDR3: TGTGCCAGTAGGGCGGGGCACTACAATGAGCAGTTCTTC.

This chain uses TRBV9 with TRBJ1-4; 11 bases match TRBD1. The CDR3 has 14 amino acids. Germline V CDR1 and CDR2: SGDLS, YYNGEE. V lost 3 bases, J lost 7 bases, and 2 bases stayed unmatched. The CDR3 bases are TGTGCCAGCAGCGCGGACAGGGGGCGTGAAAAACTGTTTTTT. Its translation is CASSADRGREKLFF.

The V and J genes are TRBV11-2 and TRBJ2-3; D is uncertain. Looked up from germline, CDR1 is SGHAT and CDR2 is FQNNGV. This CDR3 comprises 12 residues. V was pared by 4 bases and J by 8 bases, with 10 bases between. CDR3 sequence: CASSSQLSTQYF. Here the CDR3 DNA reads TGTGCCAGCAGCTCACAGTTGAGTACGCAGTATTTT.

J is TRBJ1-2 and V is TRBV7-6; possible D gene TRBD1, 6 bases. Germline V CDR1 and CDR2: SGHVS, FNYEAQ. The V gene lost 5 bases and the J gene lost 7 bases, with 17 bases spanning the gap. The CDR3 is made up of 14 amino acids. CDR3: CASSLSPGAFGYTF. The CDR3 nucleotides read TGTGCCAGCAGCCTGAGCCCAGGGGCTTTTGGCTACACCTTC.